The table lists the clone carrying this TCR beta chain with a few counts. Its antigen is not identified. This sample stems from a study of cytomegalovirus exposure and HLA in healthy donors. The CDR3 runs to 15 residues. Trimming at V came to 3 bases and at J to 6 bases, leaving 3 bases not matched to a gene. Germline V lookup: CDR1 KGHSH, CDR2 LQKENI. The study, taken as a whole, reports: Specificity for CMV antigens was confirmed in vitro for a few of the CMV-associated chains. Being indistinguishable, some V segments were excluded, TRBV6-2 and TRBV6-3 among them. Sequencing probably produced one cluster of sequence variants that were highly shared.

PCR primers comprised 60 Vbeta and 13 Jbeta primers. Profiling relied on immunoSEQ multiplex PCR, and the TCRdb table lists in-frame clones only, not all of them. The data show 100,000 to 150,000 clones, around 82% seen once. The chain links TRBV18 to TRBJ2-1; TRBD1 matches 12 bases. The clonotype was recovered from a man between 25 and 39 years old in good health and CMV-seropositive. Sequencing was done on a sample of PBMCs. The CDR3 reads CASSPGTGGLNEQFF. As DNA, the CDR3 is TGTGCCAGCTCACCCGGGACAGGGGGCCTCAATGAGCAGTTCTTC. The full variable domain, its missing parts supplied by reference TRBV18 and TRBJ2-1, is NAGVMQNPRHLVRRRGQEARLRCSPMKGHSHVYWYRQLPEEGLKFMVYLQKENIIDESGMPKERFSAEFPKEGPSILRIQQVVRGDSAAYFCASSPGTGGLNEQFFGPGTRLTVL.